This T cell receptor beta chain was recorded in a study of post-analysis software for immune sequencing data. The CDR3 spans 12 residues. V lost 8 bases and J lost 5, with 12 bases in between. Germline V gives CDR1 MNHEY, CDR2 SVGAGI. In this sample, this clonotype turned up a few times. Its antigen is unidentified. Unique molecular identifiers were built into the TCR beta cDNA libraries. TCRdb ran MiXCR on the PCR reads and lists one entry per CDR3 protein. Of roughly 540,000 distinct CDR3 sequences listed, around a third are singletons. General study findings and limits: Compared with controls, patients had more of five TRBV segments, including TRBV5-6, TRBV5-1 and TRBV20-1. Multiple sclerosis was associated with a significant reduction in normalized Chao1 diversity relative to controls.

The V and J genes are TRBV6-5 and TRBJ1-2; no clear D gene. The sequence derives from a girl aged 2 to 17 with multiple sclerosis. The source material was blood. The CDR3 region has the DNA TGTGCCAGCGCCCGGGGAGGGTATGGCTACACCTTC. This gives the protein CASARGGYGYTF.